The count of the clone carrying this T cell receptor beta chain is one. TCRdb keeps only in-frame clones here, not all; method: immunoSEQ multiplex PCR. The sample carries under 300,000 clones, 65% to 90% recorded once. These data come from a study of blood T cell repertoires in COVID-19. Study context: T cells, B-cell-depleted T cells, or PBMCs supplied cDNA or gDNA.

V lost 4 bases to trimming and J lost 8 bases; unmatched junction nucleotides: 13. The CDR3 is 15 residues long. CDR1 SGHRS and CDR2 YFSETQ come from the germline V gene. Patients of the Seattle cohort, enrolled during active infection, were followed longitudinally. The sequenced material came from peripheral blood. The rearrangement uses TRBV5-1 and TRBJ1-1, with 8 bases lining up with TRBD1. The clonotype originates from a woman aged 65 to 85 with COVID-19, enrolled during active disease. The DNA for the CDR3 is TGCGCCAGCAGCCCGGGGGCAGGGGGCGCTTTCGAAGCTTTCTTT. This sequence encodes CASSPGAGGAFEAFF.